Given below is one T cell receptor beta chain in context. These data belong to a study of shared clonotypes between healthy human individuals. Profiling relied on immunoSEQ multiplex PCR, and the TCRdb table lists in-frame clones only, not all of them. The sample yields roughly 2.1 million clones, 93% seen once. Germline values: CDR1 MNHEY, CDR2 SMNVEV (reference sequence). The V and J ends lost 0 bases and 2 bases respectively, with 11 bases between them. This CDR3 contains 15 residues. It was CD45RO-negative cells, positively selected for CCR7, that made up naive CD8 cells, with terminally differentiated effector memory CD45RA+ cells excluded.

V gene TRBV27 combines with J gene TRBJ2-7, with no clear D. This clonotype was sampled from a man aged 18 to 29 in good health. Some clones in this sample may be carry-over from other donors' samples. The sample was naive CD8+ T cells from PBMCs. CDR3 nucleotide sequence: TGTGCCAGCAGTTTATCGCGGCCAGGACCCTACGAGCAGTACTTC. Protein: CASSLSRPGPYEQYF.